The TCR beta chain described here comes from a study of shared clonotypes between healthy human individuals. The repertoire was sequenced with immunoSEQ multiplex PCR; TCRdb's copy has only in-frame clones and lacks some. Seen here are about 710,000 clones, roughly 72% observed once, and the top ten hold more than 1.5%. This clone has a single count. Different DNA sequences within this sample yield the same CDR3. There are 14 residues in the CDR3. Trimming stripped 3 bases from V and 5 bases from J, with 13 bases between. Looked up from germline, CDR1 is SNHLY and CDR2 is FYNNEI. This chain links TRBV2 with TRBJ1-2; a possible D gene is TRBD1 (5 bases). The sample taken for sequencing was memory CD4+ T cells sorted from blood. Noted subset: CD45RA-negative fraction. The source is a woman in her twenties or thirties in good health. CDR3 loop: CASSERGLNYGYTF. In DNA, the CDR3 is TGTGCCAGCAGTGAGAGGGGCTTGAATTATGGCTACACCTTC.